These 20 T cell receptor beta chains originate from one sample sequenced in a study of OX40 agonist ivuxolimab in advanced cancers. Data came from immunoSEQ multiplex PCR; TCRdb stores just in-frame clones and leaves some out. The data contain 60,000 to 100,000 clones, roughly 80% of them singletons. This material consisted of CD4+ or CD8+ T cells sorted from blood, taken in a trial of the OX40 agonist ivuxolimab. These receptors were collected from an adult with an advanced solid tumor such as melanoma, head and neck, liver or kidney cancer.

This chain links TRBV5-4 with TRBJ1-5; 8 positions agree with TRBD1. V shed 5 bases, J shed 5 bases, and the junction held 9 bases outside the gene matches. The germline V gene has CDR1 SGHNT and CDR2 YYREEE (reference sequence). The CDR3 extends over 15 amino acids. The CDR3 nucleotides are TGTGCCAGCAGTATACAGGGGGAAGATCATCAGCCCCAGCATTTT. Protein sequence: CASSIQGEDHQPQHF.

This chain connects TRBV6-1 to TRBJ2-1, with TRBD1 matching over 8 bases. J lost 5 bases, V lost 3 bases, and 9 bases had no gene match. The CDR3 loop spans 16 amino acids. Germline V gene data show CDR1 as MNHNS and CDR2 as SASEGT. Here the CDR3 reads CASSEGTGLGHNEQFF. The CDR3 DNA is TGTGCCAGCAGTGAGGGGACAGGTCTGGGTCACAATGAGCAGTTCTTC.

The V and J genes are TRBV28 and TRBJ1-1; D gene uncertain. This CDR3 is built from 13 residues. Germline values: CDR1 MDHEN, CDR2 SYDVKM. V shed 5 bases and J shed 5 bases, with 12 bases lying between them. This chain's CDR3 is CASSNRRGTEAFF. In DNA form, the CDR3 reads TGTGCCAGCAGTAACCGACGAGGGACTGAAGCTTTCTTT. Full variable domain (remainder filled in from reference TRBV28 and TRBJ1-1): DVKVTQSSRYLVKRTGEKVFLECVQDMDHENMFWYRQDPGLGLRLIYFSYDVKMKEKGDIPEGYSVSREKKERFSLILESASTNQTSMYLCASSNRRGTEAFFGQGTRLTVV.

This chain links TRBV30 with TRBJ2-5; no definite D call. V lost 0 bases to trimming and J lost 5 bases, with 4 bases between them. The CDR3 contains 11 residues. Germline lookup yields CDR1 GTSNPN and CDR2 SVGIG (reference sequence). CDR3 coding DNA: TGTGCCTGGAGTGTACTGGAGACCCAGTACTTC. Its translation: CAWSVLETQYF.

V and J are TRBV4-1 and TRBJ1-5; D is uncertain. This CDR3 comprises 14 residues. Germline V gene data show CDR1 as MGHRA and CDR2 as YSYEKL. Trimming pared 0 bases from V and 0 bases from J, leaving 3 bases between. CDR3 region: CASSQDSSNQPQHF. The CDR3 coding sequence is TGCGCCAGCAGCCAAGACAGTAGCAATCAGCCCCAGCATTTT.

This clone was counted a single time. The genes are TRBV19 and TRBJ1-1; 7 bases line up with TRBD1. CDR3 length: 14 residues. J lost 0 bases, V lost 7 bases, and 5 bases had no gene match. From germline, CDR1 is LNHDA and CDR2 SQIVND (reference sequence). Written as DNA, the CDR3 is TGTGCCAGTAATTGGGACAGCATGAACACTGAAGCTTTCTTT. Translated: CASNWDSMNTEAFF.

This clone was counted a single time. The chain joins TRBV2 to TRBJ1-2; no firm D call. Germline V gene data show CDR1 as SNHLY and CDR2 as FYNNEI. The CDR3 contains 12 residues. The ends were cut back, 2 bases at V and 3 bases at J, with 4 bases in the middle. The CDR3 region is CASSERDYGYTF. DNA for the CDR3: TGTGCCAGCAGTGAAAGGGACTATGGCTACACCTTC.

V gene TRBV15 combines with J gene TRBJ2-7; D possibly corresponds to TRBD1 (6 bases). The V gene's germline CDR1 is LNHNV and CDR2 YYDKDF (reference sequence). Trimming stripped 4 bases from V and 3 bases from J, with 16 bases between. There are 15 residues in the CDR3. The CDR3 loop is CATSKAPGQRYEQYF. In DNA form, the CDR3 reads TGTGCCACCAGCAAAGCACCAGGACAGCGCTACGAGCAGTACTTC.

The chain joins TRBV7-6 to TRBJ2-2; D gene uncertain. Germline V CDR1 and CDR2: SGHVS, FNYEAQ. The CDR3 has 16 residues. Trimming pared 3 bases from V and 0 bases from J, leaving 11 bases between. The CDR3 is CASSLVRISNTGELFF. Written as DNA, the CDR3 is TGTGCCAGCAGCTTGGTCCGCATTTCGAACACCGGGGAGCTGTTTTTT.

The CDR3 bases are TGTGCCAGCAGCCCGGACAGGCGAACCTATGGCTACACCTTC. As protein: CASSPDRRTYGYTF. This chain joins TRBV2 and TRBJ1-2; 7 positions agree with TRBD1. The CDR3 is 14 amino acids. V shed 6 bases, J shed 4 bases, and the junction held 8 bases outside the gene matches. CDR1 and CDR2 from the germline V gene are SNHLY and FYNNEI.

The chain joins TRBV4-1 to TRBJ1-6; TRBD1 agrees at 8 bases. V lost 0 bases to trimming and J lost 8 bases; unmatched junction nucleotides: 3. This CDR3 spans 15 amino acids. Germline CDR1 and CDR2: MGHRA and YSYEKL. CDR3 bases: TGCGCCAGCAGCCAAGAGGGGACAGGTTATTCACCCCTCCACTTT. As protein: CASSQEGTGYSPLHF.

The chain joins TRBV7-9 to TRBJ2-5; D might be TRBD1 or TRBD2, each matching 5 bases. Germline CDR1 reads SEHNR; CDR2 reads FQNEAQ (reference sequence). V gave up 4 bases and J gave up 5 bases, with 11 bases separating them. The CDR3 has 13 amino acids. The chain's CDR3 is CASSSTEGETQYF. Written as DNA, the CDR3 is TGTGCCAGCAGCTCCACCGAGGGGGAGACCCAGTACTTC. Based on the CDR3 plus reference TRBV7-9 and TRBJ2-5, the full variable domain is DTGVSQNPRHKITKRGQNVTFRCDPISEHNRLYWYRQTLGQGPEFLTYFQNEAQLEKSRLLSDRFSAERPKGSFSTLEIQRTEQGDSAMYLCASSSTEGETQYFGPGTRLLVL.

This sequence joins TRBV30 and TRBJ1-2, with 8 positions matching TRBD1. Germline V lookup: CDR1 GTSNPN, CDR2 SVGIG (reference sequence). The CDR3 spans 15 residues. The trim removed 1 base at V and 2 bases at J, leaving 6 bases unmatched. CDR3 sequence: CAWSGGQETNYGYTF. The CDR3 DNA is TGTGCCTGGAGTGGGGGACAGGAGACCAACTATGGCTACACCTTC. Drawing the rest from reference TRBV30 and TRBJ1-2, the complete variable domain is SQTIHQWPATLVQPVGSPLSLECTVEGTSNPNLYWYRQAAGRGLQLLFYSVGIGQISSEVPQNLSASRPQDRQFILSSKKLLLSDSGFYLCAWSGGQETNYGYTFGSGTRLTVV.

The chain combines TRBV6-1 with TRBJ2-2, with D perhaps TRBD2 (5 bases). This CDR3 is built from 14 residues. V lost 6 bases to trimming and J lost 0 bases, with 8 bases between them. Germline V gives CDR1 MNHNS, CDR2 SASEGT. The CDR3 nucleotides are TGTGCCAGCAGGCTCGGGGCGAACACCGGGGAGCTGTTTTTT. Its translation is CASRLGANTGELFF.

This chain uses TRBV12-5 with TRBJ1-2; no clear D gene. Trimming pared 2 bases from V and 2 bases from J, leaving 6 bases between. Germline CDR1 is LGHNT and CDR2 is FRNRAP. The CDR3 runs to 13 residues. The CDR3 loop is CASGLNGNYGYTF. The DNA of the CDR3 is TGTGCTAGTGGTTTGAACGGCAACTATGGCTACACCTTC.

J is TRBJ1-1 and V is TRBV7-9, with 8 bases fitting TRBD1. The J segment lost 3 bases and the V segment lost 5 bases, leaving 5 bases of the junction unmatched. Germline loops: CDR1 SEHNR, CDR2 FQNEAQ (reference sequence). The CDR3 length is 14 residues. CDR3 DNA: TGTGCCAGCAGCCCCAGGGGGCTGGACACTGAAGCTTTCTTT. Amino acid sequence: CASSPRGLDTEAFF.

The rearrangement links TRBV7-3 to TRBJ2-1; D possibly corresponds to TRBD2 (6 bases). Germline CDR1 and CDR2: SGHTA and FQGTGA. The CDR3 runs 18 residues. Trimming removed 4 bases at V and 7 bases at J, with 26 bases between. The CDR3: CASSYSHERAWALNEQFF. The CDR3 DNA reads TGTGCCAGCAGCTACAGCCACGAGCGGGCCTGGGCGCTTAATGAGCAGTTCTTC.

This chain connects TRBV5-6 to TRBJ1-5; D remains unclear. The CDR3 runs 16 residues. The V gene's germline CDR1 is SGHDT and CDR2 YYEEEE. Trimming pared 0 bases from V and 6 bases from J, leaving 16 bases between. The CDR3 nucleotides read TGTGCCAGCAGCTTGGCCGGACCAATAGGACGTCAGCCCCAGCATTTT. Amino acids: CASSLAGPIGRQPQHF.

This clone was observed once. The chain is built from TRBV7-6 and TRBJ2-1; 12 bases match TRBD2. V shed 0 bases, J shed 8 bases, and the junction held 5 bases outside the gene matches. Germline V lookup: CDR1 SGHVS, CDR2 FNYEAQ. The CDR3 sequence is 16 residues long. CDR3 in amino acids: CASSLARLAGVDEQFF. CDR3 DNA: TGTGCCAGCAGCTTAGCGCGACTAGCGGGAGTAGATGAGCAGTTCTTC.

This clone was detected only a few times. The V and J genes are TRBV7-3 and TRBJ2-7, with 9 nucleotides matching TRBD1. V lost 5 bases and J lost 2; bases outside the gene matches: 7. Germline CDR1 reads SGHTA; CDR2 reads FQGTGA. This CDR3 region has 15 residues. The CDR3 region has the DNA TGTGCCAGCAGCGTATCCGGGACAGGGACCTACGAGCAGTACTTC. Its protein product is CASSVSGTGTYEQYF.